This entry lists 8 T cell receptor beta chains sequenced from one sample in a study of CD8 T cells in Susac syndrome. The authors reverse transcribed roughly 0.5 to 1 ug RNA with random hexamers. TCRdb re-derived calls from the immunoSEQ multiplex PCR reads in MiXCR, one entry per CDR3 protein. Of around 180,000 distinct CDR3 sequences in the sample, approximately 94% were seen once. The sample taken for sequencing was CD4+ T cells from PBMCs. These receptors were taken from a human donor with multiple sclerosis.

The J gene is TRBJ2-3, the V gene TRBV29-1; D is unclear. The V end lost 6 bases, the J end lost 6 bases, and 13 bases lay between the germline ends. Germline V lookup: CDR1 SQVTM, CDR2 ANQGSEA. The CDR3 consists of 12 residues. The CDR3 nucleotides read TGCAGCGTCAAAGCCCCCACGGATACGCAGTATTTT. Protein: CSVKAPTDTQYF.

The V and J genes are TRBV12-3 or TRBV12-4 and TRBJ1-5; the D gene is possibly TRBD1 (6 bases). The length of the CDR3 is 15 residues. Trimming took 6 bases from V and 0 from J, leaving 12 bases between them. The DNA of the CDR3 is TGTGCCAGCAGGATAGGACAGCCTAGCAATCAGCCCCAGCATTTT. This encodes CASRIGQPSNQPQHF.

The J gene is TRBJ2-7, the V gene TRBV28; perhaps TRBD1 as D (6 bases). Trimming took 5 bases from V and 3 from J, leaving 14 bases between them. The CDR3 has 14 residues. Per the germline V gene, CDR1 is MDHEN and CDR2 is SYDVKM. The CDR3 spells CASSTGIRFYEQYF. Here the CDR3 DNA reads TGTGCCAGCAGTACAGGGATCCGCTTCTACGAGCAGTACTTC. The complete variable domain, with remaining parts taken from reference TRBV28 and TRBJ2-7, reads DVKVTQSSRYLVKRTGEKVFLECVQDMDHENMFWYRQDPGLGLRLIYFSYDVKMKEKGDIPEGYSVSREKKERFSLILESASTNQTSMYLCASSTGIRFYEQYFGPGTRLTVT.

This chain's CDR3 is CASSPMGTSGANYNEQFF. The CDR3 bases are TGCGCCAGCAGCCCTATGGGGACTAGCGGAGCAAACTACAATGAGCAGTTCTTC. The chain recombines TRBV4-1 with TRBJ2-1, with 11 bases identical to TRBD2. CDR1 and CDR2 (germline): MGHRA, YSYEKL. The V segment lost 4 bases and the J segment 3 bases; nucleotides outside the gene matches: 11. This CDR3 contains 18 residues.

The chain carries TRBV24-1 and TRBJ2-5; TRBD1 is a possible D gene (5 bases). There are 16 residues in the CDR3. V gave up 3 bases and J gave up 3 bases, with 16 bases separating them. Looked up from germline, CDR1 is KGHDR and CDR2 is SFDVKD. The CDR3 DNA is TGTGCCACCAGTGATAGCAGGGTCCGGCACAAAGAGACCCAGTACTTC. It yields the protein CATSDSRVRHKETQYF.

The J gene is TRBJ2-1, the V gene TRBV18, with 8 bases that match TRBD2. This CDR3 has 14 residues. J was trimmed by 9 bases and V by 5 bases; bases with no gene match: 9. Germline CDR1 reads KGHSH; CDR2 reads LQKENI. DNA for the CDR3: TGTGCCAGCTCAAGCGGGAGTCGGGAGGGTGAGCAGTTCTTC. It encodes CASSSGSREGEQFF.

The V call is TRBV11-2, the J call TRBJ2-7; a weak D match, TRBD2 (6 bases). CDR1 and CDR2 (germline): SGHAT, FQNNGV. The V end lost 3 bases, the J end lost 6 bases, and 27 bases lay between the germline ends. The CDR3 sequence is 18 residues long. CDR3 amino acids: CASSLGGSRSVFQPEQYF. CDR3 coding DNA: TGTGCCAGCAGCTTGGGGGGTTCGCGGAGCGTGTTCCAACCCGAGCAGTACTTC.

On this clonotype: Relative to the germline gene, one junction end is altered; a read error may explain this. The CDR3 here is CASSYLIASGLTTRSF. CDR3 DNA sequence: TGTGCCAGCAGTTACCTAATTGCGTCGGGACTAACAACAAGGTCCTTC. V gene TRBV6-5 combines with J gene TRBJ2-1; 7 bases map to TRBD2. Germline V gene data show CDR1 as MNHEY and CDR2 as SVGAGI. The CDR3 runs to 16 residues.